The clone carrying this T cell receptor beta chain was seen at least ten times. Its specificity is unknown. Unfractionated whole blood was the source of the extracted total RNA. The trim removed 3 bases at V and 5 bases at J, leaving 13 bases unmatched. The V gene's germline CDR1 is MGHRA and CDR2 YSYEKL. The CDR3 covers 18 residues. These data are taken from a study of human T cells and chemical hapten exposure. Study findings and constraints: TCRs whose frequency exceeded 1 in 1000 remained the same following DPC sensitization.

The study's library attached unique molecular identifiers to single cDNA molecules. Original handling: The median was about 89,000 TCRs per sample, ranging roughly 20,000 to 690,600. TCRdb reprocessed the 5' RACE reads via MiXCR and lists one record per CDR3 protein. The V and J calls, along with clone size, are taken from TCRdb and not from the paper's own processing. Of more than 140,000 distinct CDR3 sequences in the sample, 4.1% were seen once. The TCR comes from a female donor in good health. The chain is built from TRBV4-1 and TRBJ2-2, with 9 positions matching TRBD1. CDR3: CASSHSLRNRGLTGELFF. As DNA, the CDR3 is TGCGCCAGCAGCCACAGTCTCCGGAACAGGGGGCTGACCGGGGAGCTGTTTTTT.